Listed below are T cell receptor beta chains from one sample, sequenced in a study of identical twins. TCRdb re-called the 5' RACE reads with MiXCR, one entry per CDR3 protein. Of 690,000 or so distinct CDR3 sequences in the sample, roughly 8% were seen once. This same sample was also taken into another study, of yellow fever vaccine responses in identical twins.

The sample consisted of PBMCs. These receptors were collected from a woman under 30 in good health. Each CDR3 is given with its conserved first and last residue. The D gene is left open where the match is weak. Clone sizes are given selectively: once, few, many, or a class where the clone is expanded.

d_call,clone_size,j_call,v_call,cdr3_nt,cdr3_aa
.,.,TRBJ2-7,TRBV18,TGTGCCAGCTCACCCACAGCAGACCCCTACGAGCAGTACTTC,CASSPTADPYEQYF
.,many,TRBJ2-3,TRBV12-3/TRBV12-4,TGTGCCAGCAGTTTCGGGCTAGGAGGCACAGATACGCAGTATTTT,CASSFGLGGTDTQYF
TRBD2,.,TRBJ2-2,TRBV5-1,TGCGCCAGCACCTCAGGACTAGCGGGGGCAACCGGGGAGCTGTTTTTT,CASTSGLAGATGELFF
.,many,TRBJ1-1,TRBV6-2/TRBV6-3,TGTGCCAGCAGTTACTCGGGTGGGAGGACTGAAGCTTTCTTT,CASSYSGGRTEAFF
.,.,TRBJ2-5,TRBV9,TGTGCCAGCAGCGCGGGACCGGTGGGGGAGACCCAGTACTTC,CASSAGPVGETQYF
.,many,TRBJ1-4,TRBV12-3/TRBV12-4,TGTGCCAGCGGAAGCGGCGCAACTAATGAAAAACTGTTTTTT,CASGSGATNEKLFF
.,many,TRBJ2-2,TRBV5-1,TGCGCCAGCAGCTTGGGGACAGAGGGGACCGGGGAGCTGTTTTTT,CASSLGTEGTGELFF
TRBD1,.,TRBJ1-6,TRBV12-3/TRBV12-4,TGTGCCAGCAGTTTAGGGACAGGGGGGTCCTCACCCCTCCACTTT,CASSLGTGGSSPLHF
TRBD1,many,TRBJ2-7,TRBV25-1,TGTGCCAGCAGTGAACTGGGGACAGTCAACGAGCAGTACTTC,CASSELGTVNEQYF
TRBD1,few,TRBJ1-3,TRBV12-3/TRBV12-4,TGTGCCAGCAGTTTTTGGGGACAGATCGGAAACACCATATATTTT,CASSFWGQIGNTIYF
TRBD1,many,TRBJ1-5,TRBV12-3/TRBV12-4,TGTGCCAGCAGTCAGACAGGGGGTCAGAATCAGCCCCAGCATTTT,CASSQTGGQNQPQHF
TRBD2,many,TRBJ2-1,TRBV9,TGTGCCAGCAGCGAACGAGCGGGGTATCACAATGAGCAGTTCTTC,CASSERAGYHNEQFF
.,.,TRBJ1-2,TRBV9,TGTGCCAGCAGCGCTTTCGCGGAGGGGGGCTATGGCTACACCTTC,CASSAFAEGGYGYTF
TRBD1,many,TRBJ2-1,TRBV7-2,TGTGCCAGCAGCCGCCGGGACAGGGCGAGAGCCTACAATGAGCAGTTCTTC,CASSRRDRARAYNEQFF
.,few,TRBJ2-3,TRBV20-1,TGCAGTGCTAGAGCTCCGGGGGCCCCTAGCACAGATACGCAGTATTTT,CSARAPGAPSTDTQYF
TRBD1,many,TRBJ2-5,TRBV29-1,TGCAGCGTTGCCCGGGACAGGAGGGGTGGCCAAGAGACCCAGTACTTC,CSVARDRRGGQETQYF
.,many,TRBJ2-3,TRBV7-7,TGTGCTAGCAGCTTAGGGGATAGGACCACAGATACGCAGTATTTT,CASSLGDRTTDTQYF
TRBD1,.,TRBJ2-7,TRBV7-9,TGTGCCAGCAGCTTATGGACAGGGGGTAACTACGAGCAGTACTTC,CASSLWTGGNYEQYF
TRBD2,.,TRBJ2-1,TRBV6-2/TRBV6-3,TGTGCCAGCACTCCGAGCGGGAGGTCTTACAATGAGCAGTTCTTC,CASTPSGRSYNEQFF
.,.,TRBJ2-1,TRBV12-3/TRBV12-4,TGTGCCAGCAGATCGGCGGGCAGCTACAATGAGCAGTTCTTC,CASRSAGSYNEQFF
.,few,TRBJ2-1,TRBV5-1,TGCGCCAGCAGCTTGGCGACTAGCAATGAGCAGTTCTTC,CASSLATSNEQFF
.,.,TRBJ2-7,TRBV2,TGTGCCAGCATGAAAAATGGAGAAGGGTCGGGCGAGCAGTACTTC,CASMKNGEGSGEQYF
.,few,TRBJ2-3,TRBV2,TGTGCCAGCAGTGAAATGGGGGACCGCACAGATACGCAGTATTTT,CASSEMGDRTDTQYF